A selection of T cell receptor beta chains follows, all from one sample in a study of blood T cells in healthy people across ages. TCRdb ran MiXCR on the 5' RACE reads and lists one entry per CDR3 protein. This table holds about 1.7 million distinct CDR3 sequences, 28% found once. The sample consisted of blood. The receptors stem from a young woman in good health. Both conserved end residues are part of each CDR3. Fields, in order: CDR3 length, clone size, J gene, V gene, D gene, CDR3 DNA, CDR3 protein. A D gene is named only where the DNA matches it firmly. A clone size is listed for some rows: how often the clone was seen (once, few, many), or a class if it is expanded.

14	.	TRBJ1-4	TRBV27	.	TGTGCCAGCGGTTTGACAGCCTTAAATGAAAAACTGTTTTTT	CASGLTALNEKLFF
18	once	TRBJ2-7	TRBV28	TRBD2	TGTGCCAGCAGTTACAGGTTCGGACTAGCGGGGGGCACCTACGAGCAGTACTTC	CASSYRFGLAGGTYEQYF
17	many	TRBJ1-6	TRBV27	.	TGTGCCAGCAGTTTAGACACCTATAGCTCCTATAATTCACCCCTCCACTTT	CASSLDTYSSYNSPLHF
15	few	TRBJ2-7	TRBV5-1	.	TGCGCCAGCAGGGGGATTGTCGGGGCTTCCTACGAGCAGTACTTC	CASRGIVGASYEQYF
13	.	TRBJ2-7	TRBV21-1	.	TGTGCCAGCACCCTGGACAGGGTCTACGAGCAGTACTTC	CASTLDRVYEQYF
16	few	TRBJ1-1	TRBV29-1	TRBD1	TGCAGCGCAAAGGGCGGGACAGGGGGTCAAGGTGCTGAAGCTTTCTTT	CSAKGGTGGQGAEAFF
12	.	TRBJ1-4	TRBV20-1	.	TGCAGTGCTAGGCAGGGAAATGAAAAACTGTTTTTT	CSARQGNEKLFF
15	many	TRBJ2-1	TRBV12-3/TRBV12-4	TRBD2	TGTGCCAGCAGATCGACTAGCTACTCCTACAATGAGCAGTTCTTC	CASRSTSYSYNEQFF
16	.	TRBJ2-7	TRBV6-1	.	TGTGCCAGCAGTGAAGTCGCAGGGAGGTCGGCCTACGAGCAGTACTTC	CASSEVAGRSAYEQYF
14	.	TRBJ1-5	TRBV7-2	.	TGTGCCAGCAGCTGGACACAGAGCAATCAGCCCCAGCATTTT	CASSWTQSNQPQHF
15	once	TRBJ2-3	TRBV20-1	TRBD2	TGCAGTGCTGGGGGGCTAGCGGGGGGTCCAGATACGCAGTATTTT	CSAGGLAGGPDTQYF
16	.	TRBJ1-1	TRBV9	.	TGTGCCAGCAGCGTAGGTTGGGGGGGGAAGGTCACTGAAGCTTTCTTT	CASSVGWGGKVTEAFF
14	.	TRBJ2-4	TRBV7-9	TRBD2	TGTGCCAGCAGCTTCGGGACTAGCTACAATGAGCAGTACTTC	CASSFGTSYNEQYF
12	few	TRBJ2-4	TRBV21-1	.	TGTGCCAGCAGCAAAGGAGGATCGGTCGCGTACTTC	CASSKGGSVAYF
15	.	TRBJ2-3	TRBV7-2	TRBD1	TGTGCCAGCAGCTTACAGGGGGAAGGAGCAGATACGCAGTATTTT	CASSLQGEGADTQYF
14	few	TRBJ2-1	TRBV20-1	TRBD2	TGCAGTGCTGGGGGGCAGCGGGAGGAGAATGAGCAGTTCTTC	CSAGGQREENEQFF
17	.	TRBJ1-2	TRBV12-3/TRBV12-4	.	TGTGCCAGCAGCCGGAGTAACTCTCTAAGTGCCCCAGATAGCTACACCTTC	CASSRSNSLSAPDSYTF
14	.	TRBJ2-3	TRBV28	.	TGTGCCAGCAGTGGAGGACATCTCACAGATACGCAGTATTTT	CASSGGHLTDTQYF
14	.	TRBJ2-1	TRBV2	.	TGTGCCAGCAGTCCCCACCATTCGAGTAGTGAGCAGTTCTTC	CASSPHHSSSEQFF
13	.	TRBJ1-2	TRBV18	.	TGTGCCAGCTCACCCCAGACAGAGTATGGCTACACCTTC	CASSPQTEYGYTF
16	once	TRBJ2-1	TRBV12-3/TRBV12-4	TRBD1	TGTGCCAGCAGTTTTATCCCCGGGACAGGGGGCAATGGGCAGTTCTTC	CASSFIPGTGGNGQFF
18	few	TRBJ1-6	TRBV4-1	.	TGCGCCAGCAGCCAAGCCGGGGGGGGTGGGCCCTATAATTCACCCCTCCACTTT	CASSQAGGGGPYNSPLHF
14	.	TRBJ2-7	TRBV15	.	TGTGCCACCAGCCGATCCGCTTTTACCTACGAGCAGTACTTC	CATSRSAFTYEQYF
14	few	TRBJ2-3	TRBV5-4	.	TGTGCCAGCAGCTTACGGGACGTCGCTGATACGCAGTATTTT	CASSLRDVADTQYF
13	.	TRBJ1-1	TRBV20-1	.	TGCAGTGCCCGGCCCACGCGGGACACTGAAGCTTTCTTT	CSARPTRDTEAFF
13	.	TRBJ1-4	TRBV7-6	.	TGTGCCAGCAGCCCCGCCCTCCTTGAAAAACTGTTTTTT	CASSPALLEKLFF
19	.	TRBJ2-1	TRBV6-5	TRBD1	TGTGCCAGCAGTTACTCCCCGGGACAGGGGTCTGGGATTGGGAATGAGCAGTTCTTC	CASSYSPGQGSGIGNEQFF
13	many	TRBJ2-1	TRBV10-3	TRBD1	TGTGCCATCAGTGAGTTACAGGGGCCTGAGCAGTTCTTC	CAISELQGPEQFF
13	many	TRBJ2-1	TRBV20-1	.	TGCAGTGCTAGGGGGCGGCTCACGAGTGAGCAGTTCTTC	CSARGRLTSEQFF
16	many	TRBJ2-7	TRBV3-1	TRBD2	TGTGCCAGCAGCCAAGGAACCAGCGGGGGGGCCTACGAGCAGTACTTC	CASSQGTSGGAYEQYF
16	many	TRBJ2-3	TRBV18	.	TGTGCCAGCTCACCACTCCAAACAGGGTCGACAGATACGCAGTATTTT	CASSPLQTGSTDTQYF
16	.	TRBJ2-3	TRBV12-3/TRBV12-4	TRBD2	TGTGCCAGCAGCGAAGGACTAGCGGGGGGGCCAGATACGCAGTATTTT	CASSEGLAGGPDTQYF
14	many	TRBJ2-1	TRBV29-1	.	TGCAGCGTTGCTTCAGGCATGCTCTACAATGAGCAGTTCTTC	CSVASGMLYNEQFF
11	.	TRBJ2-5	TRBV20-1	.	TGCAGTGCTGCCCAGCGAGAGACCCAGTACTTC	CSAAQRETQYF
14	.	TRBJ2-5	TRBV7-2	TRBD1	TGTGCCAGCAACGTTACAGGGGTCGGAGAGACCCAGTACTTC	CASNVTGVGETQYF
14	.	TRBJ1-4	TRBV20-1	.	TGCAGTGCTAGAGATCTAGCAGGGCGCGAAAAACTGTTTTTT	CSARDLAGREKLFF
15	few	TRBJ2-7	TRBV6-4	TRBD2	TGTGCCAGCATTAGAAGCGGGACCGTCTCCTACGAGCAGTACTTC	CASIRSGTVSYEQYF
12	few	TRBJ1-1	TRBV10-3	.	TGTGCCATCAGTGATACGACCCGTGATGCTTTCTTT	CAISDTTRDAFF
14	.	TRBJ2-3	TRBV20-1	TRBD2	TGCAGTGCCCCGGGACTAGCGGGATCGGATACGCAGTATTTT	CSAPGLAGSDTQYF
13	few	TRBJ2-1	TRBV7-2	.	TGTGCCAGCAGCCCCGGGTGGCGGGACCGGCAGTTCTTC	CASSPGWRDRQFF
15	few	TRBJ1-4	TRBV25-1	.	TGTGCCAGCAGTGGGGACCGGATACTTGCCGGAAAACTGTTTTTT	CASSGDRILAGKLFF